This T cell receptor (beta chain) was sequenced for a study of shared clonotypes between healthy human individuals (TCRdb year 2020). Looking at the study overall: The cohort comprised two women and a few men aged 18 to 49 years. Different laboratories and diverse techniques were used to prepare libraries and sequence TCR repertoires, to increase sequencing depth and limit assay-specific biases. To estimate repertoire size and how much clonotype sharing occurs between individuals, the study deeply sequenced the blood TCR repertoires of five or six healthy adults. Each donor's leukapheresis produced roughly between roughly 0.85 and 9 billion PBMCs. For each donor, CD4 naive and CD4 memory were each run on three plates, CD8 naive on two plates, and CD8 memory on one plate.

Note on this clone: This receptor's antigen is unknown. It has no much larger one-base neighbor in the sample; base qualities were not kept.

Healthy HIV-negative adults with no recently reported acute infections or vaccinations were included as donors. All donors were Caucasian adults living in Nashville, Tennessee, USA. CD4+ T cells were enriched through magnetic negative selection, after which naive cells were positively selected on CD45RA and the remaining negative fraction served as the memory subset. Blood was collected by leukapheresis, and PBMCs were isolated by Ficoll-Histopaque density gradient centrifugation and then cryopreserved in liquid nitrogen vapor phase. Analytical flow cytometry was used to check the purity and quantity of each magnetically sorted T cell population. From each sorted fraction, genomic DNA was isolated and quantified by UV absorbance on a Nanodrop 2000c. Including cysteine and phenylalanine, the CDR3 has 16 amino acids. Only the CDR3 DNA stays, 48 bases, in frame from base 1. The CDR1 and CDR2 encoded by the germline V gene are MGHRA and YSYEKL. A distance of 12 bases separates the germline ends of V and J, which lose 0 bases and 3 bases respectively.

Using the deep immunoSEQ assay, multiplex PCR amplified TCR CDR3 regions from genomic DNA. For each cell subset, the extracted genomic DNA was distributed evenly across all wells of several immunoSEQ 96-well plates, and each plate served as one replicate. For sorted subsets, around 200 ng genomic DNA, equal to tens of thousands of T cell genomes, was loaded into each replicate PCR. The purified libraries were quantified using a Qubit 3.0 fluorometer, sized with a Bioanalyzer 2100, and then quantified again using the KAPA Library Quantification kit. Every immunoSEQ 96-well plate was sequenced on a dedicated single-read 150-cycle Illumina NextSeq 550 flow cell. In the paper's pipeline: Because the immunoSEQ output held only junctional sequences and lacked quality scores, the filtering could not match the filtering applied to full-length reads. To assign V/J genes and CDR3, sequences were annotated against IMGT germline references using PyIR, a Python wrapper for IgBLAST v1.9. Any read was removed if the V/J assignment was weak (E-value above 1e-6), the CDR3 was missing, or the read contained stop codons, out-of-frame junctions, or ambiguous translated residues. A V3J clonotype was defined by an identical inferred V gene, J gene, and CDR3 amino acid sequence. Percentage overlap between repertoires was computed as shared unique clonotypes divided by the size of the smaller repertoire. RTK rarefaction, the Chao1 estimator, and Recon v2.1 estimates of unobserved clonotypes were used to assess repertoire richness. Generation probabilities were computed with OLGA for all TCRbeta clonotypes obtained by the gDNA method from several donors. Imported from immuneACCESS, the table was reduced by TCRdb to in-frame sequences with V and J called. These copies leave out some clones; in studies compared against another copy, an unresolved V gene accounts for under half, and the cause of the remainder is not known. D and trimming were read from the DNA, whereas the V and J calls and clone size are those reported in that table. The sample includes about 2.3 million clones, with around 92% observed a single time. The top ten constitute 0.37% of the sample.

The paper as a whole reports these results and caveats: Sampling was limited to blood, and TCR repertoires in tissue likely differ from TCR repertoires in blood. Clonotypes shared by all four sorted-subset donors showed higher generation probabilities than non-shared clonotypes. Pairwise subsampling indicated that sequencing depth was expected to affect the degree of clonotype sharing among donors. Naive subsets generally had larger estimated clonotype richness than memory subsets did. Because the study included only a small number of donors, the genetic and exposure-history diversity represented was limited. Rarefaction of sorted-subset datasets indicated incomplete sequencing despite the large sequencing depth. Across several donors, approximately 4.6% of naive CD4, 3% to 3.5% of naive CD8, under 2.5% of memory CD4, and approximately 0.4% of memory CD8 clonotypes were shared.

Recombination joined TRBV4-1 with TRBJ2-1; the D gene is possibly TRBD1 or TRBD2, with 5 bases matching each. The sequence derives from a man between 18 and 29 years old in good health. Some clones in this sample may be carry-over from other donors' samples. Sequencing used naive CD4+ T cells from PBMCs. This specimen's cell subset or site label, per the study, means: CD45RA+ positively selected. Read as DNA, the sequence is TGCGCCAGCAGCCAAGATATGGGACCGAACTACAATGAGCAGTTCTTC. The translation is CASSQDMGPNYNEQFF.